This T cell receptor (beta chain) was recovered during a study of blood T cell repertoires in COVID-19 (dated by TCRdb to the early 2020s). In terms of the full investigation: Samples covering the acute and convalescent phases of COVID-19 were provided by collaborators in the United States, Italy and Spain. The material from the prospective study consisted of cDNA or gDNA derived from T cells, B-cell-depleted T cells, or PBMCs. Deeply sampled blood TCRbeta repertoires from subjects exposed to, actively infected with, or recovered from COVID-19 were included in the dataset. The repertoires were made available in a free public database intended to serve as a resource for research on the immune response to SARS-CoV-2. The samples were drawn from the first 160 participants of the ongoing ImmuneRACE study and from 950 to 1,500 subjects provided by 6 global collaborators. The sample metadata nearly always contained a de-identified subject ID, COVID-19 status, age in years and sex. Where HLA class I and class II types were available, the types were taken from metadata supplied by the sample provider, not from assay-based typing. Broad study findings and their caveats: Clinical and demographic metadata were provided uncurated, with the amount varying by source and participant.

TCRbeta CDR3 regions were amplified from genomic DNA using the immunoSEQ Assay, a bias-controlled multiplex PCR. Concerning the study's data processing: Within the assay, amplification of reference gene primers was used to estimate how many nucleated cells each sample contained. Sequence reads were collapsed and filtered to measure the absolute abundance of every unique TCRbeta CDR3 rearrangement. For each sample, productive Simpson clonality was calculated as the square root of Simpson's diversity index across productive rearrangements. As stored in TCRdb, this immuneACCESS dataset retains in-frame rearrangements with V and J assigned. A fraction of the clones does not appear; measured against another copy, unresolved V genes explain less than half of the discrepancy, and the remainder lacks a known reason. D and trimming were read from the DNA, whereas the V and J calls and clone size are those reported in that table. The table for this sample lists 50,000 to 55,000 clones; about 88% of them were counted only once. The ten largest account for roughly 5.3% of the sample.

Collaborating institutions collected whole blood in K2EDTA tubes following their own protocols. Collaborator samples were shipped for TCRbeta analysis as frozen whole blood, isolated PBMCs, or DNA extracted from either sample type. A word on this clone: What antigen it recognizes has not been identified. One base away there is no much larger clone; base qualities are not given.

Per the germline V gene, MGHRA is the CDR1 and YSYEKL is the CDR2. Spanning cysteine to phenylalanine, the CDR3 consists of 15 amino acids. Only the CDR3 DNA stays, 45 bases, in frame from base 1. Compared with germline, V lacks 1 base and J lacks 2 bases; bases without a gene match: 3. Recombination joined TRBV4-1 with TRBJ2-7, with 9 middle bases fitting TRBD2. The sequence was collected from a man between 60 and 70 years old with active COVID-19. The sample consisted of peripheral blood. The CDR3 loop reads CASSQGTSEAYEQYF. Here is the DNA: TGCGCCAGCAGCCAAGGGACTAGCGAAGCCTACGAGCAGTACTTC.